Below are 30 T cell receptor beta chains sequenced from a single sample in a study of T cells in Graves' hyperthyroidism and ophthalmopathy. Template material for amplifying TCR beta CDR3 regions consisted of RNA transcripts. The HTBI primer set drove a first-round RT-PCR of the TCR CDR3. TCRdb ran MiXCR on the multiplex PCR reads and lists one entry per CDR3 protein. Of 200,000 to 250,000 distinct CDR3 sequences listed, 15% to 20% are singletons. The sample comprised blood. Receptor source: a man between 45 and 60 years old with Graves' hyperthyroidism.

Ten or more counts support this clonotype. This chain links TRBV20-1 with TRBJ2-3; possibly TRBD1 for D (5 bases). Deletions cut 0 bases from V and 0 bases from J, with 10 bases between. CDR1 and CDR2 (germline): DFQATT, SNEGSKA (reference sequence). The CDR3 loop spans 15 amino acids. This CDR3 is CSARDVYRSTDTQYF. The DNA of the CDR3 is TGCAGTGCTAGAGATGTCTACAGGAGCACAGATACGCAGTATTTT.

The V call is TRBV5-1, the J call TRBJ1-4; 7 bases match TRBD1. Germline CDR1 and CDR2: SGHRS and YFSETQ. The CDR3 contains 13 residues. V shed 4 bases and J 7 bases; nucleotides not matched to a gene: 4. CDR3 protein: CASSTDRAEKLFF. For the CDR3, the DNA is TGCGCCAGCAGCACCGACAGGGCTGAAAAACTGTTTTTT.

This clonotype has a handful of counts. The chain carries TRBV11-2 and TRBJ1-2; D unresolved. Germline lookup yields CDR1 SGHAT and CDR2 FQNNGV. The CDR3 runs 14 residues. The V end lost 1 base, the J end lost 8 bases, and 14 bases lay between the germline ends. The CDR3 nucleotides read TGTGCCAGCAGCTTAGTACTCCCAAGGGAGGGCTACACCTTC. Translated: CASSLVLPREGYTF. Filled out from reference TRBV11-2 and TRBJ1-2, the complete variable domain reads EAGVAQSPRYKIIEKRQSVAFWCNPISGHATLYWYQQILGQGPKLLIQFQNNGVVDDSQLPKDRFSAERLKGVDSTLKIQPAKLEDSAVYLCASSLVLPREGYTFGSGTRLTVV.

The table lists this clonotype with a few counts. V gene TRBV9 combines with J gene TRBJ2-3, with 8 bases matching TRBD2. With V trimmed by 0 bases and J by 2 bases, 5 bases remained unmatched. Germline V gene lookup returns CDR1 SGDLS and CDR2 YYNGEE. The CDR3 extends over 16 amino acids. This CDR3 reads CASSVDYGRVTDTQYF. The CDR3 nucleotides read TGTGCCAGCAGCGTAGACTACGGGAGGGTCACAGATACGCAGTATTTT.

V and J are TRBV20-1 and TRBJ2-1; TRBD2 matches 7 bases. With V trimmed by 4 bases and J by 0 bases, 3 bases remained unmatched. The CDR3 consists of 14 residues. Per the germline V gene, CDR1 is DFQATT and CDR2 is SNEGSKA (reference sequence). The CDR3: CSAIGGSSYNEQFF. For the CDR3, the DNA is TGCAGTGCTATTGGCGGGAGCTCCTACAATGAGCAGTTCTTC.

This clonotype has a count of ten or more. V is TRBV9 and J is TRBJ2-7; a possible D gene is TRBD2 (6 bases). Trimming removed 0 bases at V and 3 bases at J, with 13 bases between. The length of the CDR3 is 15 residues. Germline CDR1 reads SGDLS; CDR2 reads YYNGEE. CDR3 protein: CASSVGGEAVYEQYF. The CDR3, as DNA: TGTGCCAGCAGCGTAGGGGGGGAGGCGGTCTACGAGCAGTACTTC. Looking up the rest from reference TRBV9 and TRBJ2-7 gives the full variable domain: DSGVTQTPKHLITATGQRVTLRCSPRSGDLSVYWYQQSLDQGLQFLIQYYNGEERAKGNILERFSAQQFPDLHSELNLSSLELGDSALYFCASSVGGEAVYEQYFGPGTRLTVT.

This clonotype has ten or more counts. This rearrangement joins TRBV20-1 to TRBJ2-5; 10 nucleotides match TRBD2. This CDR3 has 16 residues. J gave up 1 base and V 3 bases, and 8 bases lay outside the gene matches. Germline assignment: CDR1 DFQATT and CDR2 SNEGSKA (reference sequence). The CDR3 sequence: CSASNSLAGVQETQYF. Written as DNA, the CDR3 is TGCAGTGCTAGTAACAGCCTAGCGGGAGTCCAAGAGACCCAGTACTTC.

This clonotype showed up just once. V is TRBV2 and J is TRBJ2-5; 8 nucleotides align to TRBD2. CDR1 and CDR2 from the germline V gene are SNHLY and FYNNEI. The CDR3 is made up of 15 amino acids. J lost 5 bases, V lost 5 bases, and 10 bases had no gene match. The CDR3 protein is CASSIRSGKVETQYF. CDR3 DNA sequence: TGTGCCAGCAGTATCCGTAGCGGGAAGGTCGAGACCCAGTACTTC.

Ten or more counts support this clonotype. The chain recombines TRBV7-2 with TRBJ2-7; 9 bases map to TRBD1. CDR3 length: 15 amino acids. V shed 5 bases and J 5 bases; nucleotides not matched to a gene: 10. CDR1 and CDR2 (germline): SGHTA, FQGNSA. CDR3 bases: TGTGCCAGCAGCCCCCAAGGGACAGGGATGAACGAGCAGTACTTC. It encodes CASSPQGTGMNEQYF.

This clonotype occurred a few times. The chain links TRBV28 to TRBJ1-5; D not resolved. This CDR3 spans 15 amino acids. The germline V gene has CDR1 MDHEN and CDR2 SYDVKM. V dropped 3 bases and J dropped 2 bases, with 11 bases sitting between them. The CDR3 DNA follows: TGTGCCAGCAGTTTGGGTAGGGTCGGCAATCAGCCCCAGCATTTT. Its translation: CASSLGRVGNQPQHF.

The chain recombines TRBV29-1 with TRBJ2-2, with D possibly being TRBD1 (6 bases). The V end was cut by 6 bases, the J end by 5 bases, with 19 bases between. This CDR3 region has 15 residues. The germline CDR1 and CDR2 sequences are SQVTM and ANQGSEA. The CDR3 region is CSVSNRVGSTGELFF. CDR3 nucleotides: TGCAGCGTCTCTAACAGGGTGGGGTCGACCGGGGAGCTGTTTTTT.

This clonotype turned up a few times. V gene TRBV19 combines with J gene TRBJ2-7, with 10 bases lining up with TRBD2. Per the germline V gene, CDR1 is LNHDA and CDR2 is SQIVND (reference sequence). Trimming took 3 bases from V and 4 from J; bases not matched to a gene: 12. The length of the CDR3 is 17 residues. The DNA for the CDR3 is TGTGCCAGTAGTATGCTGTTAAAGGCTAGCGGGAGTTACGAGCAGTACTTC. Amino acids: CASSMLLKASGSYEQYF.

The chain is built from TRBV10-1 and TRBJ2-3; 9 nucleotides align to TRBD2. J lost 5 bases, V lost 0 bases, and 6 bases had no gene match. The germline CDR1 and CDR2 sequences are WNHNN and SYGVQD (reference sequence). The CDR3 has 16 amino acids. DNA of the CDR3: TGCGCCAGCAGTGAGTCTACGGTAGCGGGAGTAGATACGCAGTATTTT. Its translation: CASSESTVAGVDTQYF.

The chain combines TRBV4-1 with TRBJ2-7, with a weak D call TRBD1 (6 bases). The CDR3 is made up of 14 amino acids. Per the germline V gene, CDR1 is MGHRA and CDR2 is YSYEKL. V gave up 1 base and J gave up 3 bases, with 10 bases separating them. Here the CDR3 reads CASSQGRGYYEQYF. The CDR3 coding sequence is TGCGCCAGCAGCCAAGGCAGGGGCTACTACGAGCAGTACTTC.

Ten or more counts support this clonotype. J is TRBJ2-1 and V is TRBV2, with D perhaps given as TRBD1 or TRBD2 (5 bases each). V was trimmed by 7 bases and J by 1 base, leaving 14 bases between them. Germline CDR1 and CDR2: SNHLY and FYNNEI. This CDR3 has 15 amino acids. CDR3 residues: CASTMGVRSYNEQFF. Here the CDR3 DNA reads TGTGCCAGCACCATGGGGGTTCGGTCCTACAATGAGCAGTTCTTC.

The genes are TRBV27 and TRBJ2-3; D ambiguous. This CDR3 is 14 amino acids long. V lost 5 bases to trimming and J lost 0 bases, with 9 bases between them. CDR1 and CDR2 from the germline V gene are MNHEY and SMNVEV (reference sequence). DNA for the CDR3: TGTGCCAGCAGTCTTCTATCAAGCACAGATACGCAGTATTTT. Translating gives CASSLLSSTDTQYF.

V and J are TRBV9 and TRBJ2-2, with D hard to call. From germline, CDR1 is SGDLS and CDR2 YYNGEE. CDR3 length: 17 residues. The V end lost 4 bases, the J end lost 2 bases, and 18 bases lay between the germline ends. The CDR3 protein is CASSSRPHDGNTGELFF. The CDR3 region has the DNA TGTGCCAGCAGCTCAAGACCCCACGACGGTAACACCGGGGAGCTGTTTTTT.

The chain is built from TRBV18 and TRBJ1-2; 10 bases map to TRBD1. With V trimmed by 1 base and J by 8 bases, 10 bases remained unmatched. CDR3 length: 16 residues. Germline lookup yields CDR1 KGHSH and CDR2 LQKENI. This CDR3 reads CASSPLMGQGSEGYTF. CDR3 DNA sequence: TGTGCCAGCTCACCACTAATGGGACAGGGGTCAGAAGGCTACACCTTC.

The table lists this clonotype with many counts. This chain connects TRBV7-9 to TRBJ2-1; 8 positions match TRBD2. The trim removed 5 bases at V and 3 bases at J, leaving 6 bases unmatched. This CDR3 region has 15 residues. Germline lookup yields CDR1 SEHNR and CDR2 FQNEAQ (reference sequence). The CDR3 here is CASSPRGGHYNEQFF. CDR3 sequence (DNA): TGTGCCAGCAGCCCGCGCGGGGGGCACTACAATGAGCAGTTCTTC.

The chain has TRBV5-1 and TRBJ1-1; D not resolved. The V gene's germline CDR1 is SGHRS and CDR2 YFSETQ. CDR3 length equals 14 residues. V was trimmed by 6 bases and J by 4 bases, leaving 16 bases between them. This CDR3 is CASTTHDLGTEAFF. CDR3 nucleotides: TGCGCCAGCACTACTCACGACCTCGGCACTGAAGCTTTCTTT.

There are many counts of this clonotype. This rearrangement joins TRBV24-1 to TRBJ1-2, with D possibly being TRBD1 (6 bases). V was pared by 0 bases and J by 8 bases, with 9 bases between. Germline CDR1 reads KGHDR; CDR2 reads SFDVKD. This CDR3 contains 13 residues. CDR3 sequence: CATSDLTGRGYTF. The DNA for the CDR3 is TGTGCCACCAGTGATTTGACAGGGAGAGGCTACACCTTC.

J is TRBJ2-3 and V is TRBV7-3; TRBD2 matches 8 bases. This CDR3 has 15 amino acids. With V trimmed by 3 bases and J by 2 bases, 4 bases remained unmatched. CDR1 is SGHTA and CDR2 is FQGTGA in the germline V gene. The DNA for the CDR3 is TGTGCCAGCAGCTTGAGTAGCGGGATCACAGATACGCAGTATTTT. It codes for CASSLSSGITDTQYF.

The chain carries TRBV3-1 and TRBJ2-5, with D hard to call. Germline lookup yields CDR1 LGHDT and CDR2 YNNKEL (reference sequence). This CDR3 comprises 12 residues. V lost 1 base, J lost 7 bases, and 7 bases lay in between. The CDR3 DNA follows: TGTGCCAGCAGCCAAGGGCGCGGGACCCAGTACTTC. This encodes CASSQGRGTQYF.

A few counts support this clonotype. In DNA form, the CDR3 reads TGCAGTGCTAGGTACGATCCTAGCGGGAAAGGCAATGAGCAGTTCTTC. This translates into CSARYDPSGKGNEQFF. The J gene is TRBJ2-1, the V gene TRBV20-1, with TRBD2 identical over 9 bases. The CDR3 covers 16 residues. Germline V gene lookup returns CDR1 DFQATT and CDR2 SNEGSKA (reference sequence). Losses at the gene ends were 3 bases for V and 6 bases for J; bases not matched to a gene: 12.

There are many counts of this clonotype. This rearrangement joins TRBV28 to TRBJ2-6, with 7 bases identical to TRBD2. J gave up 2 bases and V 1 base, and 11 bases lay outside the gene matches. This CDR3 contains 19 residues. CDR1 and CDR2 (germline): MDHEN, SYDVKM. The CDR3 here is CASSLLFEGGSTGANVLTF. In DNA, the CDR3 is TGTGCCAGCAGTTTATTGTTCGAGGGAGGGTCCACTGGGGCCAACGTCCTGACTTTC.

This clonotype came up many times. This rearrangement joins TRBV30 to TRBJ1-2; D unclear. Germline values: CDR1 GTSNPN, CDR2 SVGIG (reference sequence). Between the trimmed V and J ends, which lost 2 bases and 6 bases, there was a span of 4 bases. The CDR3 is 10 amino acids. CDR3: CAWSRDGYTF. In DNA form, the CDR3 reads TGTGCCTGGAGTAGGGATGGCTACACCTTC.

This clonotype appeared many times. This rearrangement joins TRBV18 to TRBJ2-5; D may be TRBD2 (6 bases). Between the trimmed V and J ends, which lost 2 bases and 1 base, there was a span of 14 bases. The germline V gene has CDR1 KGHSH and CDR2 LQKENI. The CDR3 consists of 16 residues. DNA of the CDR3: TGTGCCAGCTCACCAAAGGGAGGAATACCCCAAGAGACCCAGTACTTC. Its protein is CASSPKGGIPQETQYF.

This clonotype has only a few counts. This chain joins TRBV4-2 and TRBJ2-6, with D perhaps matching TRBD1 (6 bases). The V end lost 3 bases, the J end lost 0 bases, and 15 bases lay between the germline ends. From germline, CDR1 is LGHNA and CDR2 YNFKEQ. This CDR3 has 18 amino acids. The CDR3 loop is CASSHRPEDSSGANVLTF. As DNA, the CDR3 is TGTGCCAGCAGCCACCGCCCGGAGGACAGCTCTGGGGCCAACGTCCTGACTTTC.

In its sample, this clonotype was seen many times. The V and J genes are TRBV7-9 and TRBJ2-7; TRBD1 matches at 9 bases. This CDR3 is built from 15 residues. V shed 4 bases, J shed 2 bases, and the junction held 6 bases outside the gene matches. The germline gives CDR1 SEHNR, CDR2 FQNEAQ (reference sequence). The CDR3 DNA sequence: TGTGCCAGCAGCTCAAGGACAGGGGATACCTACGAGCAGTACTTC. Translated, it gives CASSSRTGDTYEQYF.

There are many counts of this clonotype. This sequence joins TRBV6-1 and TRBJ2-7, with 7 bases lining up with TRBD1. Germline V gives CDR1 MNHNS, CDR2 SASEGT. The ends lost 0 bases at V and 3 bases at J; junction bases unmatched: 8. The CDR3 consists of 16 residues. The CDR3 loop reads CASSEALTGVRYEQYF. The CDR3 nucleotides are TGTGCCAGCAGTGAAGCGCTAACAGGGGTGCGCTACGAGCAGTACTTC.